The rows below give T cell receptor beta chains drawn from one sample of a study of T-cell memory formation after mild COVID-19. TCRdb ran MiXCR on the 5' RACE reads and lists one entry per CDR3 protein. The sample includes approximately 250,000 distinct CDR3 sequences, around 17% seen only once; the top ten take 20% to 25%. The sequencing sample was made of PBMCs or a T cell subset sorted from them (not recorded which). The receptors stem from a man aged 18 to 29 who had mild COVID-19 (a few samples of this study predate the infection). Cell type and time point are not known. Each CDR3 is given with its conserved first and last residue. The D gene is left open where the match is weak. Clone size is shown for a subset of rows, as once, few, many or a class of expanded clone.

clone size	V gene	D gene	J gene	CDR3 protein	CDR3 DNA
few	TRBV5-1	NA	TRBJ2-5	CASSGPGGSETQYF	TGCGCCAGCAGCGGACCGGGGGGCTCAGAGACCCAGTACTTC
NA	TRBV20-1	NA	TRBJ1-1	CSARGDKGPEAFF	TGCAGTGCTAGGGGGGACAAGGGCCCCGAAGCTTTCTTT
few	TRBV24-1	NA	TRBJ2-5	CATSDFGPTRWAETQYF	TGTGCCACCAGTGATTTCGGACCTACCCGTTGGGCAGAGACCCAGTACTTC
NA	TRBV7-2	NA	TRBJ1-5	CASSTSQSNNQPQHF	TGTGCCAGCAGCACGAGCCAGTCCAACAATCAGCCCCAGCATTTT
NA	TRBV7-2	NA	TRBJ2-1	CASSLRSEYYNEQFF	TGTGCCAGCAGCTTACGGAGCGAGTACTACAATGAGCAGTTCTTC
few	TRBV5-1	TRBD2	TRBJ2-1	CASGLAGDNEQFF	TGCGCCAGTGGACTAGCGGGAGACAATGAGCAGTTCTTC
NA	TRBV7-2	NA	TRBJ2-1	CASSPRALLEQFF	TGTGCCAGCAGCCCTAGGGCACTTTTGGAGCAGTTCTTC
once	TRBV5-1	TRBD2	TRBJ2-3	CASRLLAGAADTQYF	TGCGCCAGCAGACTCCTAGCGGGGGCGGCAGATACGCAGTATTTT
many	TRBV11-2	NA	TRBJ2-2	CASSRTLKNTGELFF	TGTGCCAGCAGCCGGACTCTGAAGAACACCGGGGAGCTGTTTTTT
NA	TRBV6-5	NA	TRBJ1-2	CASSYSRHSGYTF	TGTGCCAGCAGTTACTCGAGACATTCTGGCTACACCTTC
few	TRBV4-1	TRBD2	TRBJ2-1	CASAGKGLAGPKPYNEQFF	TGCGCCAGCGCCGGGAAGGGACTAGCGGGGCCGAAGCCCTACAATGAGCAGTTCTTC
few	TRBV19	TRBD1	TRBJ1-2	CASSTVDRLPNYGYTF	TGTGCCAGTAGTACCGTGGACAGGCTACCTAACTATGGCTACACCTTC
NA	TRBV9	NA	TRBJ1-2	CASSVEAEDGYTF	TGTGCCAGCAGCGTAGAGGCAGAGGATGGCTACACCTTC
few	TRBV6-4	TRBD2	TRBJ2-1	CASSGLAGNNEQFF	TGTGCCAGCAGTGGACTAGCGGGTAACAATGAGCAGTTCTTC
NA	TRBV27	TRBD1	TRBJ1-1	CASTGQGNTEAFF	TGTGCCAGCACGGGACAGGGGAACACTGAAGCTTTCTTT
few	TRBV20-1	NA	TRBJ2-2	CSARRSWARGGGELFF	TGCAGTGCGAGGAGGTCGTGGGCCAGGGGTGGCGGGGAGCTGTTTTTT
few	TRBV5-1	NA	TRBJ2-7	CASSLVGPRQANLREQYF	TGCGCCAGCAGCTTAGTGGGACCTCGACAGGCGAACCTACGAGAGCAGTACTTC
NA	TRBV27	NA	TRBJ1-2	CASSLTRGLSYGYTF	TGTGCCAGCAGTTTAACGAGGGGTCTCTCCTATGGCTACACCTTC
NA	TRBV11-2	NA	TRBJ2-3	CASGRDSTDTQYF	TGTGCCAGCGGTAGGGACAGCACAGATACGCAGTATTTT
NA	TRBV4-1	NA	TRBJ1-1	CASSQFSAGTTFF	TGCGCCAGCAGCCAATTCTCGGCAGGGACCACTTTCTTT
NA	TRBV21-1	NA	TRBJ2-2	CAGLRTTGELFF	TGTGCCGGGTTGCGGACGACCGGGGAGCTGTTTTTT
NA	TRBV6-5	NA	TRBJ1-2	CASSYSDSSLYGYTF	TGTGCCAGCAGTTACTCGGACAGCTCCCTCTATGGCTACACCTTC
NA	TRBV7-9	NA	TRBJ1-2	CASSGHPNYGYTF	TGTGCCAGCAGCGGTCACCCTAACTATGGCTACACCTTC
NA	TRBV5-1	NA	TRBJ1-1	CASSLGSGEYEAFF	TGCGCCAGCAGCTTGGGTTCAGGGGAGTATGAAGCTTTCTTT
NA	TRBV20-1	TRBD1	TRBJ2-7	CSATRDSQKSEQYF	TGCAGTGCAACAAGGGACAGTCAAAAGTCGGAGCAGTACTTC
few	TRBV4-3	TRBD1	TRBJ2-3	CASSQAGQGSTDTQYF	TGCGCCAGCAGCCAAGCCGGACAGGGAAGCACAGATACGCAGTATTTT
NA	TRBV20-1	NA	TRBJ1-5	CSARPGGNSNQPQHF	TGCAGTGCTAGACCAGGCGGTAATAGCAATCAGCCCCAGCATTTT
few	TRBV15	NA	TRBJ2-5	CATSRNRGGETQYF	TGTGCCACCAGCAGGAACAGGGGGGGAGAGACCCAGTACTTC